A selection of T cell receptor beta chains follows, all from one sample in a study of a mutant IDH1 vaccine in newly diagnosed glioma. Their antigens remain unidentified. Assay: immunoSEQ multiplex PCR; the TCRdb copy retains only in-frame clones and omits some. The table has tens of thousands of clones, around 76% seen once; the top ten hold approximately 5.8%. The sample consisted of PBMCs, taken from a glioma patient whose treatment included an IDH1 peptide vaccine. These receptors were taken from a man aged 50 or older with glioma. The CDR3 runs from the conserved cysteine through the conserved F or W. Each record gives: J gene, clone size, D gene, V gene, CDR3 DNA, CDR3 protein. D genes are given only for firm matches. Expanded clones get a size class; other rows say once, few or many, or leave the size out.

TRBJ2-1,few,.,TRBV9,TGTGCCAGCAGCCCCGGGGACGGGAGCTCCTACAATGAGCAGTTCTTC,CASSPGDGSSYNEQFF
TRBJ2-1,few,.,TRBV4-3,TGCGCCAGCAGCCAAGAACCCTCCTTTGAGCAGTTCTTC,CASSQEPSFEQFF
TRBJ2-3,.,.,TRBV6-4,TGTGCCAGCAGTGCCGGGAGCACAGATACGCAGTATTTT,CASSAGSTDTQYF
TRBJ1-2,.,TRBD1,TRBV29-1,TGCAGCGTAGGGGGCCCGCGGGTCTATGGCTACACCTTC,CSVGGPRVYGYTF
TRBJ2-6,.,TRBD1,TRBV9,TGTGCCAGCAGCGTAGGGACAGGGACATTGATCTCTGGGGCCAACGTCCTGACTTTC,CASSVGTGTLISGANVLTF
TRBJ2-2,.,.,TRBV6-1,TGTGCCAGCTTGAGAGAGGTCGGGGAGCTGTTTTTT,CASLREVGELFF
TRBJ1-2,.,.,TRBV4-3,TGCGCCAGCAGCCAAGATTGGACGGTAGCTAACTATGGCTACACCTTC,CASSQDWTVANYGYTF
TRBJ1-1,.,.,TRBV18,TGTGCCAGCTCACCAGCAGGCTCAGATGAAGCTTTCTTT,CASSPAGSDEAFF
TRBJ2-7,.,TRBD1,TRBV5-1,TGCGCCAGCAGCGGGGGACAGGGACCCTACGAGCAGTACTTC,CASSGGQGPYEQYF
TRBJ1-1,.,.,TRBV19,TGTGCCAGTAGTACCCTAACCGCGGGGGGCGGTGAAGCTTTCTTT,CASSTLTAGGGEAFF
TRBJ1-5,few,TRBD1,TRBV6-5,TGTGCCAGCAGCGTAGGACAGGGGACAGGGGCCCAGCATTTT,CASSVGQGTGAQHF
TRBJ1-2,.,.,TRBV5-8,TGTGCCAGCAGCTCGGGAGGATATGGCTACACCTTC,CASSSGGYGYTF
TRBJ1-6,few,TRBD1,TRBV5-1,TGCGCCAGCAGCTTGGGGACAGGGGCGTCACCCCTCCACTTT,CASSLGTGASPLHF
TRBJ2-4,.,TRBD1,TRBV5-1,TGCGCCAGCAGCTTGGCTCAGGGGGCTGAGAACATTCAGTACTTC,CASSLAQGAENIQYF
TRBJ1-5,.,.,TRBV5-8,TGTGCCAGCAGCTTGGGTCAGCCCCAGCATTTT,CASSLGQPQHF
TRBJ2-5,.,.,TRBV25-1,TGTGCCAGCAGTTCGGGTTTCGAAGAGACCCAGTACTTC,CASSSGFEETQYF
TRBJ2-1,.,.,TRBV5-1,TGCGCCAGCAGCTTGGCGGCAGGGAAATACTACAATGAGCAGTTCTTC,CASSLAAGKYYNEQFF
TRBJ2-5,.,.,TRBV2,TGTGCCAGCGGCAGACGAAAGGAAGAGACCCAGTACTTC,CASGRRKEETQYF
TRBJ1-3,.,.,TRBV5-1,TGCGCCAGCAGCTTGGCCGCGAGCTCTGGAAACACCATATATTTT,CASSLAASSGNTIYF
TRBJ1-2,.,.,TRBV4-2,TGTGCCAGCAGCCAAGATCAGGGGAACTATGGCTACACCTTC,CASSQDQGNYGYTF
TRBJ2-7,.,TRBD1,TRBV18,TGTGCCAGCTCACAGTCCAGGGACAGGGGGGACGAGCAGTACTTC,CASSQSRDRGDEQYF
TRBJ1-2,once,.,TRBV2,TGTGCCAGCAGTCCGCCAGATCGGCAAGTAAGGGGCTACACCTTC,CASSPPDRQVRGYTF
TRBJ2-3,.,TRBD1,TRBV29-1,TGCAGCGTTGAAACAGCCGGGACAGGGAAAAGGACAGATACGCAGTATTTT,CSVETAGTGKRTDTQYF
TRBJ2-7,once,.,TRBV27,TGTGCCAGCAGTCTAAAGGGATACTCCTCCTACGAGCAGTACTTC,CASSLKGYSSYEQYF
TRBJ1-1,.,.,TRBV12-5,TGTGCTAGTGGTTTGGGTCGCCAGGGCACAGCTTTCTTT,CASGLGRQGTAFF
TRBJ2-3,.,.,TRBV7-3,TGTGCCAGCAGCTTAATCGAGGGAGGTACGCAGTATTTT,CASSLIEGGTQYF
TRBJ2-3,.,.,TRBV19,TGTGCCAGTAAAGCCCGGGGGGATACGCAGTATTTT,CASKARGDTQYF
TRBJ2-7,.,.,TRBV30,TGTGCCTGGAGAGTTGAGGGGGCCTACGAGCAGTACTTC,CAWRVEGAYEQYF
TRBJ2-2,.,.,TRBV30,TGTGCCTGGAGTGTAAAGGGGGGGACCGGGGAGCTGTTTTTT,CAWSVKGGTGELFF
TRBJ2-7,.,.,TRBV6-5,TGTGCCAGCAACCTTGCGGGGTACGAGCAGTACTTC,CASNLAGYEQYF
TRBJ2-7,once,.,TRBV6-1,TGTGCCAGCAGCGTCACAGGTGGCATACCCTACGAGCAGTACTTC,CASSVTGGIPYEQYF
TRBJ2-1,.,TRBD1,TRBV6-5,TGTGCCAGCAGTCGTCCCGGACAGGGGGGCAATGAGCAGTTCTTC,CASSRPGQGGNEQFF
TRBJ2-1,.,TRBD2,TRBV30,TGTGCCTGGAGGCCCTGGCGGGGGGGCTCCTACAATGAGCAGTTCTTC,CAWRPWRGGSYNEQFF
TRBJ1-5,few,.,TRBV6-5,TGTGCCAGCAGTTACTCCAGGGTGAGCAATCAGCCCCAGCATTTT,CASSYSRVSNQPQHF
TRBJ2-7,.,TRBD2,TRBV19,TGTGCCAGTAGTGTGACTAGCGGGGGCTACGAGCAGTACTTC,CASSVTSGGYEQYF
TRBJ1-1,.,.,TRBV11-2,TGTGCCAGCGCGGCCCGAAGGGTGGACACTGAAGCTTTCTTT,CASAARRVDTEAFF
TRBJ2-7,.,TRBD1,TRBV29-1,TGCAGCGTTGGGACAGGGGGCTACGAGCAGTACTTC,CSVGTGGYEQYF
TRBJ1-5,few,.,TRBV27,TGTGCCAGCAGTTTATCGCGGCAGGGGAATCAGCCCCAGCATTTT,CASSLSRQGNQPQHF